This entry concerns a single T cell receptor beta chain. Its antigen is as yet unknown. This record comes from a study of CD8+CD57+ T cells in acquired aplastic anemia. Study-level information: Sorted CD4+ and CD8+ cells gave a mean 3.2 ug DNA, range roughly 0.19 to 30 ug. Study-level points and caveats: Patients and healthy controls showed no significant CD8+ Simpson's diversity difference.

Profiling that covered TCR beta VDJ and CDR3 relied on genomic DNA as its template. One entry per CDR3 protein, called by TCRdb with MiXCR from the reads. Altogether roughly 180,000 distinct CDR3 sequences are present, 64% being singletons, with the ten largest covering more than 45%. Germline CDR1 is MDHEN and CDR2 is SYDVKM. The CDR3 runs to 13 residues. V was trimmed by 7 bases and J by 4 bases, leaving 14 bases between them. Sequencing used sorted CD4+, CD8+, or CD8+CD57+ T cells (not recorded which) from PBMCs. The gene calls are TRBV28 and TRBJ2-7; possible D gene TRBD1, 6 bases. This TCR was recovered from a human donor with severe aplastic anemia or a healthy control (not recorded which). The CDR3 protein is CASTPGHKYEQYF. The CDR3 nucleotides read TGTGCCAGCACTCCGGGACACAAGTACGAGCAGTACTTC.